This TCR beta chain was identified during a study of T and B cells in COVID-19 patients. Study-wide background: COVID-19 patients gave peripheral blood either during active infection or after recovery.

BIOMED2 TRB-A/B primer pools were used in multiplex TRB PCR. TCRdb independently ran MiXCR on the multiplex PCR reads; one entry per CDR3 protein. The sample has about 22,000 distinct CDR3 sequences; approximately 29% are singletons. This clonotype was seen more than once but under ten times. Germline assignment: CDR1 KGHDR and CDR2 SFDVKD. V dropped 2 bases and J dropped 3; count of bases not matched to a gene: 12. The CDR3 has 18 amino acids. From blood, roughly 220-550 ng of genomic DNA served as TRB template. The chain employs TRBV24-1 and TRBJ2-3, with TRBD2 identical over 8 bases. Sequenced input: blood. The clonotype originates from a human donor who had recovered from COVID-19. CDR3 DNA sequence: TGTGCCACCAGTGATTGCCCACGGACTAGCCTGTGGACAGATACGCAGTATTTT. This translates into CATSDCPRTSLWTDTQYF.